Listed below are T cell receptor beta chains from one sample, sequenced in a study of blood T cells in healthy people across ages. TCRdb processed the 5' RACE reads anew with MiXCR; each CDR3 protein has one entry. The sample includes over 950,000 distinct CDR3 sequences, roughly 51% of them seen just once. The material sequenced was blood. Source of these receptors: a woman aged 60-75 years in good health. Each CDR3 is given with its conserved first and last residue. D genes are given only for firm matches. The size of a clone is reported for some rows only, either as once, few or many, or as a class for expanded clones.

CDR3: CSARGRGLGLALTYEQYF
DNA: TGCAGTGCTAGAGGACGGGGTTTAGGACTAGCATTAACCTACGAGCAGTACTTC
D: TRBD2
size: NA
V: TRBV20-1
J: TRBJ2-7

CDR3: CSVESRYTQYF
DNA: TGCAGCGTTGAAAGCAGATATACGCAGTATTTT
D: NA
size: few
V: TRBV29-1
J: TRBJ2-3

CDR3: CASRRTGGEEKLFF
DNA: TGTGCCAGCCGACGGACAGGGGGAGAGGAAAAACTGTTTTTT
D: TRBD1
size: NA
V: TRBV11-2
J: TRBJ1-4

CDR3: CASSENSFYGYTF
DNA: TGTGCCAGCAGTGAAAATTCTTTCTATGGCTACACCTTC
D: NA
size: few
V: TRBV6-1
J: TRBJ1-2

CDR3: CASSQDPIRRADNEQFF
DNA: TGCGCCAGCAGCCAAGATCCTATTCGTAGGGCAGACAATGAGCAGTTCTTC
D: NA
size: many
V: TRBV4-3
J: TRBJ2-1

CDR3: CASSLVAAHGYTF
DNA: TGTGCCAGCAGCTTAGTGGCAGCTCATGGCTACACCTTC
D: NA
size: NA
V: TRBV7-9
J: TRBJ1-2

CDR3: CASSQDRAEDEPYF
DNA: TGCGCCAGCAGCCAAGATAGGGCGGAGGACGAGCCGTACTTC
D: NA
size: NA
V: TRBV4-1
J: TRBJ2-7

CDR3: CSARDVAGEGDTQYF
DNA: TGCAGTGCTAGAGACGTAGCGGGAGAAGGAGATACGCAGTATTTT
D: TRBD2
size: NA
V: TRBV20-1
J: TRBJ2-3

CDR3: CASSQVLGLAGGNTYEQYF
DNA: TGTGCCAGCAGCCAAGTCCTAGGGCTAGCGGGAGGGAACACCTACGAGCAGTACTTC
D: TRBD2
size: few
V: TRBV4-2
J: TRBJ2-7

CDR3: CASSLGSSANIYEQYF
DNA: TGTGCCAGCAGCTTGGGATCTAGCGCTAATATTTACGAGCAGTACTTC
D: NA
size: NA
V: TRBV5-6
J: TRBJ2-7

CDR3: CASRLWGLADQGTDTQYF
DNA: TGTGCCAGCAGACTATGGGGACTAGCGGACCAGGGCACAGATACGCAGTATTTT
D: TRBD2
size: NA
V: TRBV6-4
J: TRBJ2-3

CDR3: CASGLAGEDTQYF
DNA: TGCGCCAGCGGACTAGCGGGAGAAGATACGCAGTATTTT
D: TRBD2
size: few
V: TRBV4-1
J: TRBJ2-3

CDR3: CASSPTGPRADTQYF
DNA: TGTGCCAGCAGTCCCACGGGACCACGGGCGGATACGCAGTATTTT
D: NA
size: once
V: TRBV28
J: TRBJ2-3

CDR3: CASSSLWFGSYEQYF
DNA: TGTGCCAGCAGCTCCCTATGGTTCGGGTCCTACGAGCAGTACTTC
D: NA
size: NA
V: TRBV6-5
J: TRBJ2-7

CDR3: CASSQSQHYEQYF
DNA: TGTGCCAGCAGCCAATCCCAGCACTACGAGCAGTACTTC
D: NA
size: few
V: TRBV16
J: TRBJ2-7

CDR3: CASSSPTSGSTDTQYF
DNA: TGTGCCAGCAGTTCCCCGACTAGCGGGAGCACAGATACGCAGTATTTT
D: TRBD2
size: NA
V: TRBV12-3/TRBV12-4
J: TRBJ2-3

CDR3: CASSLFSRNRRQETQYF
DNA: TGTGCCAGCAGTTTGTTTAGCCGGAACAGAAGACAAGAGACCCAGTACTTC
D: NA
size: NA
V: TRBV27
J: TRBJ2-5